This T cell receptor (beta chain) comes out of a study of Graves' ophthalmopathy and Graves' hyperthyroidism. Broader study findings: Blood shared most expanded thyroid clonotypes above 0.001 frequency. It was with around 67% sensitivity and 72% to 75% specificity that the model predicted ophthalmopathy progression.

The TCR beta CDR3 regions underwent amplification from RNA transcripts. HTBI primers were employed in first-round RT-PCR, then a second-round multiplex PCR followed. TCRdb passed the multiplex PCR reads through MiXCR, listing each CDR3 protein once. The data show about 210,000 distinct CDR3 sequences, 25% to 30% seen once. The CDR3 totals 14 residues. The germline CDR1 and CDR2 sequences are MNHNS and SASEGT. V dropped 4 bases and J dropped 1 base, with 7 bases sitting between them. To note about this clonotype: The antigen is undetermined.

Exclusion covered patients with other autoimmune diseases or uncontrolled infections (as well as pregnancy or lactation). The material sequenced was peripheral blood. This sequence originates from a man aged 50 or older with Graves' ophthalmopathy. The J gene is TRBJ2-2, the V gene TRBV6-1; the D is unclear. CDR3 protein: CASSVTRNTGELFF. CDR3 coding DNA: TGTGCCAGCAGTGTAACCAGGAACACCGGGGAGCTGTTTTTT.